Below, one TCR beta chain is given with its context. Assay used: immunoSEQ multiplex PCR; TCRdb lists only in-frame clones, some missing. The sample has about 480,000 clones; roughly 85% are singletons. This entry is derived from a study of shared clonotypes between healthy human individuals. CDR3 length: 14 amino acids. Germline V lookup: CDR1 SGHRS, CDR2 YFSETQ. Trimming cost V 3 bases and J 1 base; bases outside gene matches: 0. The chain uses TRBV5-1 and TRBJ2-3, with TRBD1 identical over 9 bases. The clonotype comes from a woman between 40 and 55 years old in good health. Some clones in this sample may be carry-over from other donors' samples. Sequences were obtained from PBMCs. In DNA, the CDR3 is TGCGCCAGCAGCTGGACAGGGGGCACAGATACGCAGTATTTT. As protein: CASSWTGGTDTQYF.